The 7 T cell receptor beta chains reported below all come from one sample, sequenced in a study of blood T cell repertoires in COVID-19. TCRdb keeps only in-frame clones here, not all; method: immunoSEQ multiplex PCR. Of roughly 190,000 clones in the sample, 84% were seen once. Sequenced: PBMCs or T cells enriched from blood (not recorded which). The origin of the receptors is a woman aged 25 to 39 who had been exposed to COVID-19.

The chain recombines TRBV6-4 with TRBJ1-2, with 7 bases fitting TRBD1. The length of the CDR3 is 14 residues. Per the germline V gene, CDR1 is MRHNA and CDR2 is SNTAGT. Unmatched junction bases numbered 3, after V lost 2 bases and J lost 3 bases. CDR3: CASSDPGTDYGYTF. The DNA for the CDR3 is TGTGCCAGCAGTGACCCGGGGACAGACTATGGCTACACCTTC.

This clone has only a few counts. The rearrangement links TRBV11-3 to TRBJ2-7, with D possibly being TRBD1 (5 bases). Trimming took 3 bases from V and 4 from J, leaving 13 bases between them. Germline V gene lookup returns CDR1 SGHNT and CDR2 YENEEA. The CDR3 runs 14 residues. In DNA form, the CDR3 reads TGTGCCAGCAGCTTGGTGACAGACACTTACGAGCAGTACTTC. This encodes CASSLVTDTYEQYF.

The V gene is TRBV7-9, the J gene TRBJ2-7; the D gene is possibly TRBD2 (5 bases). This CDR3 spans 12 amino acids. The ends were cut back, 1 base at V and 9 bases at J, with 10 bases in the middle. Per germline, CDR1 SEHNR and CDR2 FQNEAQ (reference sequence). CDR3 amino acids: CASSLVPGGQYF. The CDR3 DNA reads as TGTGCCAGCAGCTTAGTTCCTGGAGGGCAGTACTTC.

This clone occurred a few times. The J gene is TRBJ1-6, the V gene TRBV6-2 or TRBV6-3, with TRBD1 as a possible D gene (5 bases). This CDR3 has 11 amino acids. Per germline, CDR1 MNHEY and CDR2 SVGEGT. V was shortened by 4 bases and J by 14 bases, with 9 bases between the two germline ends. CDR3 loop: CASSLGGTLHF. The DNA of the CDR3 is TGTGCCAGCAGTTTGGGGGGGACCCTCCACTTT.

The chain links TRBV19 to TRBJ1-4; unclear D gene. The CDR3 is made up of 13 amino acids. From germline, CDR1 is LNHDA and CDR2 SQIVND (reference sequence). V was pared by 2 bases and J by 4 bases, with 5 bases between. The CDR3 protein is CASSISVNEKLFF. Here the CDR3 DNA reads TGTGCCAGTAGTATATCCGTTAATGAAAAACTGTTTTTT. Full variable domain (outside the CDR3, taken from reference TRBV19 and TRBJ1-4): DGGITQSPKYLFRKEGQNVTLSCEQNLNHDAMYWYRQDPGQGLRLIYYSQIVNDFQKGDIAEGYSVSREKKESFPLTVTSAQKNPTAFYLCASSISVNEKLFFGSGTQLSVL.

The sample holds one count of this clone. The chain links TRBV11-2 to TRBJ2-5, with a possible D match to TRBD1 (5 bases). The CDR3 runs to 12 residues. The germline gives CDR1 SGHAT, CDR2 FQNNGV. V lost 3 bases to trimming and J lost 7 bases, with 9 bases between them. The CDR3 nucleotides are TGTGCCAGCAGCTTGGGGCCAGGGACCCAGTACTTC. Its translation: CASSLGPGTQYF.

The genes are TRBV15 and TRBJ1-1; D might be TRBD1 (5 bases). V was pared by 0 bases and J by 1 base, with 9 bases between. The CDR3 runs to 15 residues. The germline CDR1 and CDR2 sequences are LNHNV and YYDKDF (reference sequence). The CDR3, as DNA: TGTGCCACCAGCAGAGAGGGGGGATGGAACACTGAAGCTTTCTTT. It is translated as CATSREGGWNTEAFF.